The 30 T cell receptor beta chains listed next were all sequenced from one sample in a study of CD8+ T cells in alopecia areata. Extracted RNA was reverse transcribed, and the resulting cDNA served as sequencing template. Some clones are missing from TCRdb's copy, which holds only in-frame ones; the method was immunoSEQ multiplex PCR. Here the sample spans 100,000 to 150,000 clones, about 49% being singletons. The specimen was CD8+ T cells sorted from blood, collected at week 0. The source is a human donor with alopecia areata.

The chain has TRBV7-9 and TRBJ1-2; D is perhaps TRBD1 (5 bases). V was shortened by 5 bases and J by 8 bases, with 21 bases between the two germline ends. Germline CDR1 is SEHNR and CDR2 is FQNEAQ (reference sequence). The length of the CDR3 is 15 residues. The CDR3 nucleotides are TGTGCCAGCAGCCCCCCGGGGCGAGTGGAAGGCGGCTACACCTTC. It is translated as CASSPPGRVEGGYTF.

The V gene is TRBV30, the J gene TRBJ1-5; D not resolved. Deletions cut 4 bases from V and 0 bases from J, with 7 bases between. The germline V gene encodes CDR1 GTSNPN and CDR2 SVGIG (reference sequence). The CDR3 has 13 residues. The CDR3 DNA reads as TGTGCCTGGAATCGGGCTAGCAATCAGCCCCAGCATTTT. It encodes CAWNRASNQPQHF.

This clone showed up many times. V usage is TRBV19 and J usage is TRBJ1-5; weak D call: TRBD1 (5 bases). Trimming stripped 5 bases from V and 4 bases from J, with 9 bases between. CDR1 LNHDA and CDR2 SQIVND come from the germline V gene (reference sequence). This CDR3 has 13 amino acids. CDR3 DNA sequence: TGTGCCAGTAGTTGGGACTTAAATCAGCCCCAGCATTTT. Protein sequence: CASSWDLNQPQHF.

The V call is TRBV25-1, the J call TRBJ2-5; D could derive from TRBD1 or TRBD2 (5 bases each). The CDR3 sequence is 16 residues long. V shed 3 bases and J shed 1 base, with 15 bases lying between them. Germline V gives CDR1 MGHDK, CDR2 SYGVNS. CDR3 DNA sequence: TGTGCCAGCAGTGACGGGGACGAGGCCATCCAAGAGACCCAGTACTTC. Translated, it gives CASSDGDEAIQETQYF.

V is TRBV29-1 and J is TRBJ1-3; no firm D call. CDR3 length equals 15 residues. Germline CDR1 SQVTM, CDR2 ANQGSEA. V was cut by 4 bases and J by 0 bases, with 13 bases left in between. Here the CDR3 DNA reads TGCAGCGTTGCGGCCTCTCAGGACTCTGGAAACACCATATATTTT. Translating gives CSVAASQDSGNTIYF.

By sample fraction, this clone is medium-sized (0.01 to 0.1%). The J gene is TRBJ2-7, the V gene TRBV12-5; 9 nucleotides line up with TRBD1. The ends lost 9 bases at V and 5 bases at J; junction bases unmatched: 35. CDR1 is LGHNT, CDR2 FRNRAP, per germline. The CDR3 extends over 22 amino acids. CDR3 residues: CASAQSGLVVPSVGTGYHEQYF. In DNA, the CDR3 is TGTGCTAGCGCCCAGAGTGGGCTAGTGGTTCCGTCGGTCGGGACAGGGTACCACGAGCAGTACTTC.

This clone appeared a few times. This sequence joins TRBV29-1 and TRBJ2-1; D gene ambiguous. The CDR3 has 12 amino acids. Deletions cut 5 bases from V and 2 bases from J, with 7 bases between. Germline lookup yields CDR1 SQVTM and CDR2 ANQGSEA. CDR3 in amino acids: CSVRTAYNEQFF. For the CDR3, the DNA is TGCAGCGTTCGAACAGCCTACAATGAGCAGTTCTTC.

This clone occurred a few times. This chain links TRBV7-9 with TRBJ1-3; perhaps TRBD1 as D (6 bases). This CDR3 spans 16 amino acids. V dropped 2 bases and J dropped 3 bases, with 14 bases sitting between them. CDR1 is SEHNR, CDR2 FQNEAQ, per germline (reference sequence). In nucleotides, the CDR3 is TGTGCCAGCAGCTTATTTCAGGGGTTATTTGGAAACACCATATATTTT. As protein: CASSLFQGLFGNTIYF.

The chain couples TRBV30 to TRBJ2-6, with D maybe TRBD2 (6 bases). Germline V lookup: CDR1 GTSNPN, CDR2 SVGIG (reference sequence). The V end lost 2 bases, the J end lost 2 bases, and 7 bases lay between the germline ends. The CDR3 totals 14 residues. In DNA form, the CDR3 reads TGTGCCTGGAGTTGGGGGGCTGGGGCCAACGTCCTGACTTTC. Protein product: CAWSWGAGANVLTF.

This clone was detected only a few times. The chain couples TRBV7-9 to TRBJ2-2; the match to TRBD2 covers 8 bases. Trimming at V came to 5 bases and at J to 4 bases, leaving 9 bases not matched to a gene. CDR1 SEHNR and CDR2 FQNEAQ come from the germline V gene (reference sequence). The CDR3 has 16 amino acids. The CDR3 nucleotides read TGTGCCAGCAGCCAGGAGCGGGGGATCTCCACCGGGGAGCTGTTTTTT. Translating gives CASSQERGISTGELFF.

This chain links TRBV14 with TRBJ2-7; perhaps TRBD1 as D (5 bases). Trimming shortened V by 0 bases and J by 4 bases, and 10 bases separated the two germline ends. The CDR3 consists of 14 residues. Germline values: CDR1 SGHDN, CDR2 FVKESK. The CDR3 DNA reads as TGTGCCAGCAGCCAAGATTTAAGGGGATACGAGCAGTACTTC. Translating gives CASSQDLRGYEQYF.

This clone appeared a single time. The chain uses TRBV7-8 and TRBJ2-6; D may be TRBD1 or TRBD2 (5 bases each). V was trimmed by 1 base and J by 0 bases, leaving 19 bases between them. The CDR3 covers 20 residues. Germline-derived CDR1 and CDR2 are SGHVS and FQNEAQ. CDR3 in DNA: TGTGCCAGCAGCTTAGAGGCCCGGGACGGATCGTACTCTGGGGCCAACGTCCTGACTTTC. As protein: CASSLEARDGSYSGANVLTF.

CDR3 loop: CSVEGQNTYEQYF. The DNA for the CDR3 is TGCAGCGTTGAGGGACAGAATACCTACGAGCAGTACTTC. The chain links TRBV29-1 to TRBJ2-7, with 7 bases fitting TRBD1. CDR1 SQVTM and CDR2 ANQGSEA come from the germline V gene. With V trimmed by 3 bases and J by 2 bases, 4 bases remained unmatched. The CDR3 covers 13 residues.

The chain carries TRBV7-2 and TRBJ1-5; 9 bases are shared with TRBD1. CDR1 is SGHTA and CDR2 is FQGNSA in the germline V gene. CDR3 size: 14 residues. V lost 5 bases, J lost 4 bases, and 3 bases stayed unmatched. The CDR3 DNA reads TGTGCCAGCAGCCGGGACAGGGAAAATCAGCCCCAGCATTTT. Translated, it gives CASSRDRENQPQHF.

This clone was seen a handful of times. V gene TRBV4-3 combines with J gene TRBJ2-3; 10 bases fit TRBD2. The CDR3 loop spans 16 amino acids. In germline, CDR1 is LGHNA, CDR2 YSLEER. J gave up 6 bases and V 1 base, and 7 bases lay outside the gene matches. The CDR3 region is CASSQVVAGGPDTQYF. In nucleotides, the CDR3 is TGCGCCAGCAGCCAAGTTGTAGCGGGGGGACCCGATACGCAGTATTTT.

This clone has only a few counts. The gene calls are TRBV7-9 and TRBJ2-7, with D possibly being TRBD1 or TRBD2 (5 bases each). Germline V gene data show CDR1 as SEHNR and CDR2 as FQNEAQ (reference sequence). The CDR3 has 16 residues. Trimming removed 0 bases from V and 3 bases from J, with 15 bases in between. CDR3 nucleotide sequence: TGTGCCAGCAGCTTAGCCCCGCTCGTGGGGGACTACGAGCAGTACTTC. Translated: CASSLAPLVGDYEQYF.

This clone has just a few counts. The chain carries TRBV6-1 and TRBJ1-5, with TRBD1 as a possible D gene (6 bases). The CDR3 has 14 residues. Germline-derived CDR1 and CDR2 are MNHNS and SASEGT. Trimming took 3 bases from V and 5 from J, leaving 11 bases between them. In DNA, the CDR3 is TGTGCCAGCAGTGACAGGGGTGAGCATCAGCCCCAGCATTTT. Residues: CASSDRGEHQPQHF.

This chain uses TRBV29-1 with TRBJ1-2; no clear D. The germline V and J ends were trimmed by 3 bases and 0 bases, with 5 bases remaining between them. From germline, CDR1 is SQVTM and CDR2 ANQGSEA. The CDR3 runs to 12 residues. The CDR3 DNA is TGCAGCGTTGACCAGGCTAACTATGGCTACACCTTC. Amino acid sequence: CSVDQANYGYTF.

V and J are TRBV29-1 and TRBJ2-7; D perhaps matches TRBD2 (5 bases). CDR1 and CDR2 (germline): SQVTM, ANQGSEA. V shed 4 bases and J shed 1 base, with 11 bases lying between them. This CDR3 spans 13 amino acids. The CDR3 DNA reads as TGCAGCGTTGTGTGGCGGGCATCCTACGAGCAGTACTTC. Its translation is CSVVWRASYEQYF.

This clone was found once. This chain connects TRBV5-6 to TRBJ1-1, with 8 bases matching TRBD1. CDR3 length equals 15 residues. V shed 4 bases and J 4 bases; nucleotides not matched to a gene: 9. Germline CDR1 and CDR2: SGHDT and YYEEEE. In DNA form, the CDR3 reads TGTGCCAGCAGCGTCAGACAGGGGATAATCACTGAAGCTTTCTTT. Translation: CASSVRQGIITEAFF.

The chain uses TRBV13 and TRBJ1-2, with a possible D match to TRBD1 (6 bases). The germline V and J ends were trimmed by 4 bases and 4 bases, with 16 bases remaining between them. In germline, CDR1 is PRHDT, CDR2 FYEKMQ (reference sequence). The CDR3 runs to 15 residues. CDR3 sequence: CASSSKPTGLYGYTF. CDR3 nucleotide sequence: TGTGCCAGCAGCTCCAAGCCGACAGGTCTCTATGGCTACACCTTC.

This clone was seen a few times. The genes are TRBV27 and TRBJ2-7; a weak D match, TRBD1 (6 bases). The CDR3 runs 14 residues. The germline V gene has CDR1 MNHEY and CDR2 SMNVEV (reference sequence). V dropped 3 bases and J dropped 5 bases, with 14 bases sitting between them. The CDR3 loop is CASSFTGTADEQYF. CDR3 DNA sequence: TGTGCCAGCAGTTTTACAGGGACCGCTGACGAGCAGTACTTC.

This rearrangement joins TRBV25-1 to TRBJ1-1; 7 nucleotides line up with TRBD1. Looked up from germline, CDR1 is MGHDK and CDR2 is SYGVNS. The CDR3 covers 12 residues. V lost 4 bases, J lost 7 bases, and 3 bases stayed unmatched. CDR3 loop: CASSVGTDEAFF. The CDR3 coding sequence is TGTGCCAGCAGTGTAGGGACAGATGAAGCTTTCTTT.

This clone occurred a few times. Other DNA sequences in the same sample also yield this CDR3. In DNA, the CDR3 is TGTGCCAGCAGTTCCGGGGAAGAGACCCAGTACTTC. Amino acid sequence: CASSSGEETQYF. The chain joins TRBV6-5 to TRBJ2-5, with D possibly being TRBD2 (5 bases). The CDR3 contains 12 residues. Germline CDR1 and CDR2: MNHEY and SVGAGI. Trimming took 4 bases from V and 3 from J, leaving 6 bases between them.

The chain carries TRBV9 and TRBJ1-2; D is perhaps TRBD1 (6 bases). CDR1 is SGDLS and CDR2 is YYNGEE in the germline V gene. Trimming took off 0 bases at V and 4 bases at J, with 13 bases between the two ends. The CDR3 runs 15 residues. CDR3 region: CASSVAADRGYGYTF. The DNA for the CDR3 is TGTGCCAGCAGCGTAGCTGCGGACAGAGGCTATGGCTACACCTTC.

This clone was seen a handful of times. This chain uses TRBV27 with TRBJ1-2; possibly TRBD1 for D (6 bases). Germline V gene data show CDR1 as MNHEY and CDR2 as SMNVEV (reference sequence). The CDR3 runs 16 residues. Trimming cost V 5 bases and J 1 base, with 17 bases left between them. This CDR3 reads CASSPGTPDLNYGYTF. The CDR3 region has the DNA TGTGCCAGCAGTCCTGGGACACCCGACCTTAACTATGGCTACACCTTC.

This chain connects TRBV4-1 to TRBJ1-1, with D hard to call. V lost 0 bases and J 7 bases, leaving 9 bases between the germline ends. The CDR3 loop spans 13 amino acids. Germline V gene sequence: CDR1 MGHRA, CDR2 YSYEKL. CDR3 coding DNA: TGCGCCAGCAGCCAAGAGTACGGCGGTGAAGCTTTCTTT. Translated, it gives CASSQEYGGEAFF.

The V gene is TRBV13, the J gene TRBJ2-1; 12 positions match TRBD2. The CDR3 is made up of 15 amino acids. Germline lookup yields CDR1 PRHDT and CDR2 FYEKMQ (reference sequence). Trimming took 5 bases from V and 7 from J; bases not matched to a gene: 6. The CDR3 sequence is CASSTRLAGANEQFF. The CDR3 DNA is TGTGCCAGCAGCACCCGACTAGCGGGGGCAAATGAGCAGTTCTTC. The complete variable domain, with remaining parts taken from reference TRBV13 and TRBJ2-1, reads AAGVIQSPRHLIKEKRETATLKCYPIPRHDTVYWYQQGPGQDPQFLISFYEKMQSDKGSIPDRFSAQQFSDYHSELNMSSLELGDSALYFCASSTRLAGANEQFFGPGTRLTVL.

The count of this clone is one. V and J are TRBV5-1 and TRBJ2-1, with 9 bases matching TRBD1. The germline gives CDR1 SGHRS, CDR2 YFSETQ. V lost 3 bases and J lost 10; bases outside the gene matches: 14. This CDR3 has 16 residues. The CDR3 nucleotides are TGCGCCAGCAGCTCGGGACCCGGGACAGGGTTTATCGAGCAGTTCTTC. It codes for CASSSGPGTGFIEQFF.

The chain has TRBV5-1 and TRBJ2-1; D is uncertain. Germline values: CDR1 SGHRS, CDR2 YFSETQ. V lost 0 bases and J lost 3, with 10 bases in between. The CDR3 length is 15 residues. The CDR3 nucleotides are TGCGCCAGCAGCTTGGATCTGGGGTACTACAATGAGCAGTTCTTC. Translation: CASSLDLGYYNEQFF.